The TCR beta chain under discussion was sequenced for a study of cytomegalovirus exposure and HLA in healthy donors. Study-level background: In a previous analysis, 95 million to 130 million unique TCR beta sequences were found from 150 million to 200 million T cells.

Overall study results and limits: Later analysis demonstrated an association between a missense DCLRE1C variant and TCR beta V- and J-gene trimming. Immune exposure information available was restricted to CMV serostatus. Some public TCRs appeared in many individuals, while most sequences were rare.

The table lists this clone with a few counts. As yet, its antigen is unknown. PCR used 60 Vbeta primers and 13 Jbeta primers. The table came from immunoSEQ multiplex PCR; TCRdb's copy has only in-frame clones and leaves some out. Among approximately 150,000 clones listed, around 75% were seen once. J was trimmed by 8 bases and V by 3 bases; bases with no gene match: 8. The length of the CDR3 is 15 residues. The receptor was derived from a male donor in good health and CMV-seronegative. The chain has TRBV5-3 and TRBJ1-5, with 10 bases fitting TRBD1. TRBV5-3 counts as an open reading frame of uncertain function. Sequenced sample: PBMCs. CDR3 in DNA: TGTGCCAGAAGCTACCGGGACAGGGGAGTAAAGCCCCAGCATTTT. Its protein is CARSYRDRGVKPQHF.